The rows below give T cell receptor beta chains drawn from one sample of a study of early T cells in non-severe SARS-CoV-2 infection. One entry per CDR3 protein, called by TCRdb with MiXCR from the 5' RACE reads. The sample gives some 57,000 distinct CDR3 sequences, roughly 12% of which show up once; around 4.5% is in the top ten. The specimen was whole blood. The receptors originated from an adult who was a healthcare worker with PCR-confirmed SARS-CoV-2 infection or an uninfected control (not recorded which). Each CDR3 is given with its conserved first and last residue.

j_call v_call cdr3_aa
TRBJ1-5 TRBV5-5 CASSRTREHNQPQHF
TRBJ1-4 TRBV28 CASSARRQGSFEKLFF
TRBJ1-1 TRBV12-3/TRBV12-4 CASTRDTELNTEAFF
TRBJ2-1 TRBV28 CASSISGGYNEQFF
TRBJ2-5 TRBV14 CASSMGLAGKETQYF
TRBJ2-3 TRBV2 CASTPDRGGDTQYF
TRBJ1-2 TRBV5-4 CASSLRGRASLNYGYTF
TRBJ2-7 TRBV4-1 CASRLTSGRSYEQYF
TRBJ2-3 TRBV20-1 CSAEEGGYTQYF
TRBJ2-1 TRBV11-2 CASERGTGDNEQFF
TRBJ2-7 TRBV6-2/TRBV6-3 CATAVSYEQYF
TRBJ1-4 TRBV7-8 CASTPSRTNEKLFF
TRBJ2-5 TRBV29-1 CSVGPSPISAAQYF
TRBJ2-5 TRBV5-1 CASSLQGRVGETQYF
TRBJ1-2 TRBV28 CASSIGTSYNYGYTF
TRBJ1-1 TRBV18 CASSPGQSELAFF
TRBJ1-5 TRBV5-4 CASSLEINQPQHF
TRBJ2-3 TRBV3-1 CASSQDYPGGIDTQYF
TRBJ2-2 TRBV29-1 CSVGRGNTGELFF
TRBJ1-1 TRBV7-6 CASSLAPGPGGAFF
TRBJ2-2 TRBV7-6 CASSLESRGELFF
TRBJ2-2 TRBV5-5 CASSPMDTSMLAGSGELFF
TRBJ2-1 TRBV30 CAWTSTTYNEQFF
TRBJ2-1 TRBV20-1 CSALESPYNEQFF
TRBJ1-1 TRBV28 CASGTGEIAFF
TRBJ2-4 TRBV29-1 CSVDGTGENIQYF
TRBJ2-7 TRBV11-2 CASSLERGQGVGATYEQYF
TRBJ1-6 TRBV6-1 CASSEGADNSPLHF
TRBJ2-7 TRBV29-1 CSVRLREDEQYF
TRBJ2-7 TRBV6-5 CASSRLPTSATYEQYF
TRBJ1-2 TRBV25-1 CASSLDFGYGYTF
TRBJ2-1 TRBV9 CASSSRGGRVLDEQFF
TRBJ2-6 TRBV7-2 CASSWRRGSGANVLTF
TRBJ2-2 TRBV7-2 CASSPDRVAGELFF
TRBJ2-1 TRBV11-3 CASSLSDGTYNEQFF
TRBJ1-5 TRBV19 CASSIPGDHQPQHF
TRBJ2-2 TRBV5-6 CASKDGWLAGENTGELFF
TRBJ2-4 TRBV18 CASSPPGLNIQYF
TRBJ1-2 TRBV11-2 CASSSTGQGIYGYTF
TRBJ2-2 TRBV9 CASSVAPATSGPNTGELFF
TRBJ2-3 TRBV2 CASSAHMDTQYF
TRBJ2-2 TRBV5-4 CASSLVVANTGELFF
TRBJ2-7 TRBV5-1 CASSSRGQGLVYEQYF
TRBJ2-1 TRBV7-9 CASSTSGGTSYNEQFF
TRBJ1-5 TRBV12-3/TRBV12-4 CASTDRGDQPQHF
TRBJ2-1 TRBV7-9 CASSPLRRLAGGRSYNEQFF
TRBJ1-4 TRBV20-1 CSARGNRETTGNNEKLFF
TRBJ2-2 TRBV11-2 CASSRKNGQYTLSNTGELFF
TRBJ1-2 TRBV4-3 CASSQGTGGFGYGYTF
TRBJ2-3 TRBV11-2 CASSLVPHFSDTQYF
TRBJ2-7 TRBV28 CASSLERGKTYEQYF